The next 25 T cell receptor beta chains were all read from a single sample in a study of cytomegalovirus exposure and HLA in healthy donors. PCR primers comprised 60 Vbeta and 13 Jbeta primers. TCRdb's copy holds only in-frame clones and misses some; the assay was immunoSEQ multiplex PCR. This table has more than 140,000 clones, roughly four fifths appearing once. The sample taken for sequencing was PBMCs. The receptors come from a woman in her thirties or forties in good health and CMV-seronegative.

This chain links TRBV28 with TRBJ1-4, with 7 bases aligning to TRBD1. From germline, CDR1 is MDHEN and CDR2 SYDVKM. The ends lost 4 bases at V and 8 bases at J; junction bases unmatched: 10. The CDR3 runs to 15 residues. CDR3 in amino acids: CASSSDRASREKLFF. CDR3 in DNA: TGTGCCAGCAGTTCCGACAGGGCGAGTCGGGAAAAACTGTTTTTT. Combining the CDR3 with reference TRBV28 and TRBJ1-4 gives the whole variable domain DVKVTQSSRYLVKRTGEKVFLECVQDMDHENMFWYRQDPGLGLRLIYFSYDVKMKEKGDIPEGYSVSREKKERFSLILESASTNQTSMYLCASSSDRASREKLFFGSGTQLSVL.

This chain connects TRBV5-6 to TRBJ1-4, with TRBD1 matching 7 bases. Germline loops: CDR1 SGHDT, CDR2 YYEEEE. J lost 5 bases, V lost 4 bases, and 5 bases had no gene match. The CDR3 spans 14 residues. CDR3 sequence reads: CASSTGQLNEKLFF. The CDR3 nucleotides are TGTGCCAGCAGCACGGGACAGCTAAATGAAAAACTGTTTTTT.

This clone was seen a few times. The chain links TRBV5-1 to TRBJ1-5, with D tentatively TRBD1 (5 bases). Germline CDR1 is SGHRS and CDR2 is YFSETQ. V lost 4 bases to trimming and J lost 5 bases, with 13 bases between them. This CDR3 has 14 residues. CDR3 in amino acids: CASSPQGIDQPQHF. The CDR3 DNA follows: TGCGCCAGCAGCCCCCAGGGAATTGATCAGCCCCAGCATTTT.

The chain uses TRBV28 and TRBJ1-2, with D uncertain. Trimming removed 2 bases from V and 4 bases from J, with 8 bases in between. Germline V gene lookup returns CDR1 MDHEN and CDR2 SYDVKM. The CDR3 is 13 amino acids. For the CDR3, the DNA is TGTGCCAGCAGTTTACGTCAGGTCTATGGCTACACCTTC. As protein: CASSLRQVYGYTF.

The V gene is TRBV13, the J gene TRBJ2-1; 10 bases align to TRBD1. After removal of 3 bases from V and 10 bases from J, the junction contained 6 bases not matched to a gene. Per germline, CDR1 PRHDT and CDR2 FYEKMQ (reference sequence). This CDR3 contains 14 residues. The CDR3 spells CASSLGDRGSEQFF. CDR3 nucleotide sequence: TGTGCCAGCAGCTTGGGGGACAGGGGTTCGGAGCAGTTCTTC.

The chain recombines TRBV4-3 with TRBJ2-1; 10 bases are a match to TRBD2. The CDR3 spans 15 residues. J was trimmed by 7 bases and V by 8 bases; bases with no gene match: 11. From germline, CDR1 is LGHNA and CDR2 YSLEER. CDR3 DNA: TGCGCCAGCGGGTACGGGACTAGCGCCATAAATGAGCAGTTCTTC. It yields the protein CASGYGTSAINEQFF.

The gene calls are TRBV12-5 and TRBJ2-3, with 11 bases identical to TRBD2. The J segment lost 2 bases and the V segment lost 7 bases, leaving 5 bases of the junction unmatched. The CDR3 has 15 amino acids. Germline loops: CDR1 LGHNT, CDR2 FRNRAP. The CDR3 is CASARGLADTDTQYF. The CDR3 bases are TGTGCTAGTGCTAGGGGACTAGCGGACACAGATACGCAGTATTTT.

In this sample, this clone turned up once. This chain joins TRBV7-8 and TRBJ2-7; 11 bases are a match to TRBD2. This CDR3 contains 18 residues. V lost 1 base and J lost 5; bases outside the gene matches: 13. The germline CDR1 and CDR2 sequences are SGHVS and FQNEAQ. The CDR3, as DNA: TGTGCCAGCAGCTTAGTTTTCCCCCTTAGCGGGAGGGTTGACGAGCAGTACTTC. It yields the protein CASSLVFPLSGRVDEQYF.

The sample holds a few counts of this clone. J is TRBJ2-5 and V is TRBV25-1; tentatively, D is TRBD2 (6 bases). The DNA end favors TRBJ2-7, so the J call may be wrong. The CDR3 covers 15 residues. Germline CDR1 MGHDK, CDR2 SYGVNS. The CDR3 reads CASRQSGRPSYEQYF. For the CDR3, the DNA is TGTGCCAGCAGGCAGAGTGGGAGGCCCTCCTACGAGCAGTACTTC.

CDR3 nucleotide sequence: TGTGCCAGCAGCCCTTGGGACAATAGCCCGAAGCAGTACTTC. Translation gives CASSPWDNSPKQYF. This rearrangement joins TRBV9 to TRBJ2-7, with a possible D match to TRBD1 (6 bases). V was trimmed by 4 bases and J by 8 bases, leaving 19 bases between them. The CDR3 totals 14 residues. Germline loops: CDR1 SGDLS, CDR2 YYNGEE.

This chain links TRBV18 with TRBJ2-1; 9 nucleotides agree with TRBD2. Trimming took 2 bases from V and 9 from J; bases not matched to a gene: 11. Germline values: CDR1 KGHSH, CDR2 LQKENI. The CDR3 consists of 16 residues. CDR3 residues: CASSPNQLAGSGEQFF. Here the CDR3 DNA reads TGTGCCAGCTCACCAAATCAACTAGCGGGCTCCGGTGAGCAGTTCTTC. The full variable domain, with the rest looked up from reference TRBV18 and TRBJ2-1, is NAGVMQNPRHLVRRRGQEARLRCSPMKGHSHVYWYRQLPEEGLKFMVYLQKENIIDESGMPKERFSAEFPKEGPSILRIQQVVRGDSAAYFCASSPNQLAGSGEQFFGPGTRLTVL.

This clone was detected only once. This sequence joins TRBV29-1 and TRBJ2-5; D may be TRBD1 (5 bases). V was shortened by 6 bases and J by 2 bases, with 16 bases between the two germline ends. Germline-derived CDR1 and CDR2 are SQVTM and ANQGSEA. The CDR3 is 14 residues long. CDR3: CSVELGQSQETQYF. CDR3 DNA: TGCAGCGTCGAATTAGGACAATCACAAGAGACCCAGTACTTC. The full variable domain, its missing parts supplied by reference TRBV29-1 and TRBJ2-5, is SAVISQKPSRDICQRGTSLTIQCQVDSQVTMMFWYRQQPGQSLTLIATANQGSEATYESGFVIDKFPISRPNLTFSTLTVSNMSPEDSSIYLCSVELGQSQETQYFGPGTRLLVL.

The V and J genes are TRBV7-9 and TRBJ1-2; TRBD1 matches at 7 bases. Germline CDR1 is SEHNR and CDR2 is FQNEAQ (reference sequence). The CDR3 is 16 residues long. V lost 5 bases and J lost 5; bases outside the gene matches: 14. The CDR3 nucleotides read TGTGCCAGCAGCCCCCGGGACAGCGATTTGGATTATGGCTACACCTTC. Amino acids: CASSPRDSDLDYGYTF.

The genes are TRBV7-8 and TRBJ1-1; D perhaps matches TRBD1 (5 bases). CDR1 and CDR2 from the germline V gene are SGHVS and FQNEAQ. V lost 2 bases, J lost 3 bases, and 16 bases lay in between. The CDR3 spans 16 residues. CDR3 in DNA: TGTGCCAGCAGCTTATCCGTTGGCCAAGGGGACACTGAAGCTTTCTTT. Its translation is CASSLSVGQGDTEAFF. Using reference TRBV7-8 and TRBJ1-1 for the parts outside the CDR3, the full variable domain is GAGVSQSPRYKVAKRGQDVALRCDPISGHVSLFWYQQALGQGPEFLTYFQNEAQLDKSGLPSDRFFAERPEGSVSTLKIQRTQQEDSAVYLCASSLSVGQGDTEAFFGQGTRLTVV.

The V and J genes are TRBV27 and TRBJ2-5, with 7 bases matching TRBD2. The J call may be wrong; the DNA end is better matched by TRBJ2-7. CDR3 length equals 16 residues. Germline CDR1 MNHEY, CDR2 SMNVEV (reference sequence). In nucleotides, the CDR3 is TGTGCCAGCAGTTTAGACCTACTAGCGAGTACCTACGAGCAGTACTTC. This translates into CASSLDLLASTYEQYF.

Written as DNA, the CDR3 is TGTGCCAGCAGCTTAGCGGAGGGGGCTGAAGATCAGCCCCAGCATTTT. This codes for CASSLAEGAEDQPQHF. This chain connects TRBV7-6 to TRBJ1-5, with 7 bases matching TRBD1. The CDR3 contains 16 residues. Germline values: CDR1 SGHVS, CDR2 FNYEAQ. V shed 0 bases, J shed 5 bases, and the junction held 7 bases outside the gene matches.

The chain couples TRBV6-1 to TRBJ1-5; 11 bases match TRBD1. V was pared by 2 bases and J by 5 bases, with 8 bases of the junction left unmatched. The CDR3 runs to 17 residues. Germline V CDR1 and CDR2: MNHNS, SASEGT. The chain's CDR3 is CASSESPGTGGYQPQHF. CDR3 nucleotide sequence: TGTGCCAGCAGTGAATCCCCCGGGACAGGGGGTTATCAGCCCCAGCATTTT.

The chain combines TRBV2 with TRBJ2-7; 11 bases fit TRBD2. The length of the CDR3 is 16 residues. V shed 4 bases and J 1 base; nucleotides not matched to a gene: 6. Germline CDR1 SNHLY, CDR2 FYNNEI. In DNA form, the CDR3 reads TGTGCCAGCAGTGCGCAGGGACTAGCGGTGTCCTACGAGCAGTACTTC. Residues: CASSAQGLAVSYEQYF.

This chain uses TRBV14 with TRBJ1-4, with TRBD1 as a possible D gene (5 bases). V lost 5 bases and J lost 12, with 16 bases in between. The length of the CDR3 is 13 residues. CDR1 SGHDN and CDR2 FVKESK come from the germline V gene. The CDR3 protein is CASSTGTLGELFF. CDR3 nucleotides: TGTGCCAGCAGCACCGGGACTTTGGGGGAACTGTTTTTT.

The chain employs TRBV7-3 and TRBJ1-1; the match to TRBD1 covers 7 bases. This CDR3 contains 16 residues. Germline CDR1 SGHTA, CDR2 FQGTGA. V lost 2 bases to trimming and J lost 3 bases; unmatched junction nucleotides: 9. CDR3 in DNA: TGTGCCAGCAGCTTACAATCCAGGGGGTGGGACACTGAAGCTTTCTTT. Amino acids: CASSLQSRGWDTEAFF.

The V call is TRBV19, the J call TRBJ2-1; D is possibly TRBD1 (5 bases). CDR1 LNHDA and CDR2 SQIVND come from the germline V gene (reference sequence). This CDR3 comprises 14 residues. The V end was cut by 11 bases, the J end by 0 bases, with 14 bases between. The CDR3 DNA is TGTGCCTGTGGGGCGGAACACTCCTACAATGAGCAGTTCTTC. Its translation is CACGAEHSYNEQFF.

The rearrangement links TRBV10-1 to TRBJ2-7; 9 nucleotides line up with TRBD1. CDR1 WNHNN and CDR2 SYGVQD come from the germline V gene (reference sequence). The J segment lost 5 bases and the V segment lost 0 bases, leaving 8 bases of the junction unmatched. The length of the CDR3 is 16 residues. The CDR3 coding sequence is TGCGCCAGCAGTGAGTCACGGGACAGGGACGTCAACGAGCAGTACTTC. This gives the protein CASSESRDRDVNEQYF.

The rearrangement links TRBV5-8 to TRBJ1-3, with unresolved D. V was shortened by 2 bases and J by 4 bases, with 10 bases between the two germline ends. Germline loops: CDR1 SGHTS, CDR2 YDEGEE. CDR3 size: 14 residues. CDR3 coding DNA: TGTGCCAGCAGCTTTTCCAGTCGCGGAAACACCATATATTTT. Protein: CASSFSSRGNTIYF.

The J gene is TRBJ1-2, the V gene TRBV7-3; no definite D call. Germline V gene sequence: CDR1 SGHTA, CDR2 FQGTGA. The CDR3 is 11 residues long. Trimming left V 3 bases short and J 4 bases short, with 3 bases between. The CDR3 sequence is CASSLSYGYTF. The CDR3 DNA follows: TGTGCCAGCAGCTTGAGCTATGGCTACACCTTC. Using reference TRBV7-3 and TRBJ1-2 for the parts outside the CDR3, the full variable domain is GAGVSQTPSNKVTEKGKYVELRCDPISGHTALYWYRQSLGQGPEFLIYFQGTGAADDSGLPNDRFFAVRPEGSVSTLKIQRTERGDSAVYLCASSLSYGYTFGSGTRLTVV.

This chain connects TRBV11-2 to TRBJ2-7; weak D call: TRBD1 (6 bases). Germline CDR1 SGHAT, CDR2 FQNNGV. The ends were cut back, 5 bases at V and 12 bases at J, with 20 bases in the middle. The CDR3 covers 13 residues. This chain's CDR3 is CASSLGSRGQWYF. For the CDR3, the DNA is TGTGCCAGCAGCCTCGGAAGCCGCGGACAGTGGTACTTC.